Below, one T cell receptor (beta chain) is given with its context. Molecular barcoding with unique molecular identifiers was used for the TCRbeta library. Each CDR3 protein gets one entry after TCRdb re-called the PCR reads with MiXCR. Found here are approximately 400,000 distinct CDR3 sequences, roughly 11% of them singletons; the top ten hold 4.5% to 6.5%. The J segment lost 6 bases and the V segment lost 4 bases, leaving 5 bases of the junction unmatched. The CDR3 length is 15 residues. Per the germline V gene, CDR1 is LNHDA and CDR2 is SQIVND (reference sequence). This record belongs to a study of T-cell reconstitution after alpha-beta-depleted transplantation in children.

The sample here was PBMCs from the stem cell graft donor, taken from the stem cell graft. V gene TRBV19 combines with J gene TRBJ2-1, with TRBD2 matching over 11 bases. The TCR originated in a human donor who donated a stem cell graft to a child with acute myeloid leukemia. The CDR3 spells CASSTTSGSSNEQFF. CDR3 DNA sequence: TGTGCCAGTAGTACAACTAGCGGGAGTTCCAATGAGCAGTTCTTC.